Here is one TCR beta chain with its context. Antigen specificity is unknown. This specimen comes from a study of cytotoxic CD8 clonotypes in ibrutinib-treated CLL. Study observations and caveats: Public clonotypes proved infrequent, and on treatment they shrank or remained steady.

Trimming pared 3 bases from V and 0 bases from J, leaving 20 bases between. Germline CDR1 and CDR2: SGHNT and YYREEE (reference sequence). The CDR3 has 18 amino acids. Sequencing was performed with immunoSEQ multiplex PCR; in TCRdb, only in-frame clones are kept and a portion is missing. The table records 250,000 to 350,000 clones, around 69% of them present only once. Sequenced material: PBMCs, taken at disease progression, from a patient treated with ibrutinib. The chain combines TRBV5-4 with TRBJ2-3; maybe TRBD2 (7 bases). The sequence came from a human donor with chronic lymphocytic leukemia. The CDR3 coding sequence is TGTGCCAGCAGCTCAACAGGCGGGGCGGGGGCTAGCACAGATACGCAGTATTTT. Its translation is CASSSTGGAGASTDTQYF. Full variable domain (outside the CDR3, taken from reference TRBV5-4 and TRBJ2-3): ETGVTQSPTHLIKTRGQQVTLRCSSQSGHNTVSWYQQALGQGPQFIFQYYREEENGRGNFPPRFSGLQFPNYSSELNVNALELDDSALYLCASSSTGGAGASTDTQYFGPGTRLTVL.